This passage covers 24 T cell receptor beta chains from one sample sequenced in a study of T cell repertoires in cytomegalovirus infection. TCRdb processed the reads anew with MiXCR; each CDR3 protein has one entry. The profile shows about 740,000 distinct CDR3 sequences, under 40% of them singletons. Sequencing was done on a sample of PBMCs. These receptors were obtained from a human donor in good health (CMV status not recorded). Some clones in this sample may be carry-over from other donors' samples.

The chain links TRBV28 to TRBJ2-3; the D is unclear. CDR3 length: 10 amino acids. V lost 10 bases and J 5 bases, leaving 7 bases between the germline ends. In germline, CDR1 is MDHEN, CDR2 SYDVKM. The CDR3 protein is CATRQDTQYF. The CDR3 region has the DNA TGTGCCACCAGACAAGATACGCAGTATTTT. Full variable domain (outside the CDR3, taken from reference TRBV28 and TRBJ2-3): DVKVTQSSRYLVKRTGEKVFLECVQDMDHENMFWYRQDPGLGLRLIYFSYDVKMKEKGDIPEGYSVSREKKERFSLILESASTNQTSMYLCATRQDTQYFGPGTRLTVL.

The DNA for the CDR3 is TGTGCCAGCCGGTCGTCCGAATACGAGCAGTACTTC. It yields the protein CASRSSEYEQYF. V and J are TRBV2 and TRBJ2-7, with unresolved D. Germline CDR1 reads SNHLY; CDR2 reads FYNNEI. The CDR3 has 12 amino acids. The germline V and J ends were trimmed by 8 bases and 4 bases, with 12 bases remaining between them. Full variable domain (rest looked up from reference TRBV2 and TRBJ2-7): EPEVTQTPSHQVTQMGQEVILRCVPISNHLYFYWYRQILGQKVEFLVSFYNNEISEKSEIFDDQFSVERPDGSNFTLKIRSTKLEDSAMYFCASRSSEYEQYFGPGTRLTVT.

The genes are TRBV20-1 and TRBJ1-1; D unclear. Trimming removed 3 bases from V and 1 base from J, with 9 bases in between. CDR3 length equals 13 residues. Looked up from germline, CDR1 is DFQATT and CDR2 is SNEGSKA (reference sequence). The CDR3 DNA reads as TGCAGTGCTAGTGAGGGCGGGAACACTGAAGCTTTCTTT. It codes for CSASEGGNTEAFF.

The chain combines TRBV6-1 with TRBJ1-2; tentatively, D is TRBD1 (5 bases). The CDR3 sequence is 16 residues long. The V end lost 5 bases, the J end lost 3 bases, and 19 bases lay between the germline ends. Germline V gives CDR1 MNHNS, CDR2 SASEGT. The CDR3 bases are TGTGCCAGCAGTACACCTGGACAAGTCAAGGACTATGGCTACACCTTC. Translation gives CASSTPGQVKDYGYTF.

Remarks on this clonotype: No conserved phenylalanine or tryptophan ends this CDR3, so it is likely a read error. Here the CDR3 DNA reads TGTGCCAGCAGTGGGCGGAAAAGCGGGAGAGGAAGTGGTGAGCAGTTCTTA. This sequence encodes CASSGRKSGRGSGEQFL. The chain employs TRBV7-1 and TRBJ2-1, with TRBD2 matching over 8 bases. TRBV7-1 is designated an ORF whose function remains uncertain. The CDR3 extends over 17 amino acids. V trimming: 6 bases; J trimming: 9 bases; junction bases outside the gene matches: 19.

This chain joins TRBV12-3 or TRBV12-4 and TRBJ1-5, with a weak D call TRBD1 (6 bases). Trimming left V 1 base short and J 5 bases short, with 9 bases between. CDR3 length equals 14 residues. CDR3 amino acids: CASSLGQAHQPQHF. CDR3 in DNA: TGTGCCAGCAGTTTAGGACAGGCCCATCAGCCCCAGCATTTT.

The chain is built from TRBV20-1 and TRBJ1-4, with D hard to call. The CDR3 has 14 amino acids. From germline, CDR1 is DFQATT and CDR2 SNEGSKA (reference sequence). V shed 3 bases and J shed 6 bases, with 14 bases lying between them. CDR3 nucleotides: TGCAGTGCTAGTTCCTCGACCGGAGATGAAAAACTGTTTTTT. Translating gives CSASSSTGDEKLFF.

This clonotype was observed at least ten times. The CDR3 reads CASSWSGSDNEQFF. CDR3 nucleotide sequence: TGTGCCAGCAGTTGGAGCGGGAGTGACAATGAGCAGTTCTTC. This chain connects TRBV7-2 to TRBJ2-1; 8 positions agree with TRBD2. Unmatched junction bases numbered 6, after V lost 6 bases and J lost 5 bases. CDR1 SGHTA and CDR2 FQGNSA come from the germline V gene. The length of the CDR3 is 14 residues.

The V call is TRBV6-1, the J call TRBJ2-5; a weak D match, TRBD1 (6 bases). The germline CDR1 and CDR2 sequences are MNHNS and SASEGT. Deletions cut 6 bases from V and 1 base from J, with 18 bases between. There are 16 residues in the CDR3. This CDR3 is CASRTWGQASQETQYF. The CDR3 coding sequence is TGTGCCAGCAGAACCTGGGGGCAGGCTAGCCAAGAGACCCAGTACTTC.

This clonotype has a handful of counts. The chain has TRBV12-3 or TRBV12-4 and TRBJ1-1; 11 nucleotides match TRBD1. This CDR3 has 15 residues. V dropped 6 bases and J dropped 1; count of bases not matched to a gene: 4. CDR3 loop: CASSRGQGENTEAFF. The CDR3 DNA sequence: TGTGCCAGCAGCCGGGGACAGGGGGAGAACACTGAAGCTTTCTTT.

The chain combines TRBV12-3 or TRBV12-4 with TRBJ1-5; D not certain. This CDR3 comprises 14 residues. V lost 7 bases, J lost 0 bases, and 10 bases lay in between. The chain's CDR3 is CASTDRISNQPQHF. CDR3 DNA sequence: TGTGCCAGCACCGACCGTATTAGCAATCAGCCCCAGCATTTT.

Here the CDR3 reads CATSRVGQGPSYEQYF. The CDR3, as DNA: TGTGCCACCAGCAGAGTGGGGCAGGGGCCCTCCTACGAGCAGTACTTC. This chain uses TRBV15 with TRBJ2-7; D is possibly TRBD1 (6 bases). Germline CDR1 is LNHNV and CDR2 is YYDKDF (reference sequence). CDR3 length equals 16 residues. The germline V and J ends were trimmed by 1 base and 0 bases, with 13 bases remaining between them.

The chain uses TRBV23-1 and TRBJ2-7, with a weak D call TRBD1 (5 bases). TRBV23-1 is known as an ORF, though its function is uncertain. Between the trimmed V and J ends, which lost 6 bases and 3 bases, there was a span of 12 bases. The CDR3 has 13 residues. CDR3 amino acids: CASRGLDRYEQYF. The CDR3 nucleotides read TGCGCCAGCAGGGGGCTGGACCGCTACGAGCAGTACTTC.

The CDR3 bases are TGTGCCAGCAGTTTACTGGCCAGGGGGTCCTATGGCTACACCTTC. It encodes CASSLLARGSYGYTF. V usage is TRBV28 and J usage is TRBJ1-2, with TRBD1 matching 7 bases. J was trimmed by 4 bases and V by 2 bases; bases with no gene match: 7. Per the germline V gene, CDR1 is MDHEN and CDR2 is SYDVKM. The CDR3 contains 15 residues.

This clonotype was seen once. The V call is TRBV6-2 or TRBV6-3, the J call TRBJ1-1; D is unresolved. The CDR3 is made up of 14 amino acids. Germline V CDR1 and CDR2: MNHEY, SVGEGT. V lost 6 bases and J lost 4, with 15 bases in between. This CDR3 is CASSYLTPSTEAFF. In DNA, the CDR3 is TGTGCCAGCAGCTATCTTACCCCGTCCACTGAAGCTTTCTTT.

A note on this clonotype: One junction end does not reproduce the germline sequence, and a read error may be involved. This chain connects TRBV7-2 to TRBJ2-2, with D hard to call. Germline V gene sequence: CDR1 SGHTA, CDR2 FQGNSA. This CDR3 has 15 amino acids. DNA of the CDR3: TGTGACAGCAGCGTCCAGGTTCGCGACACCGGGGAGCTGTTTTTT. Translated, it gives CDSSVQVRDTGELFF.

This chain links TRBV20-1 with TRBJ2-7; TRBD2 agrees at 7 bases. This CDR3 region has 16 residues. CDR1 is DFQATT, CDR2 SNEGSKA, per germline (reference sequence). Trimming took 2 bases from V and 5 from J; bases not matched to a gene: 15. The CDR3 DNA reads as TGCAGTGCTAGACAGACGGGAGGAAGTCGTATCAACGAGCAGTACTTC. Its translation: CSARQTGGSRINEQYF.

A few counts support this clonotype. V is TRBV7-8 and J is TRBJ1-2; a possible D gene is TRBD1 (6 bases). V lost 1 base and J lost 7, with 22 bases in between. The CDR3 contains 17 residues. Germline V gene sequence: CDR1 SGHVS, CDR2 FQNEAQ. Here the CDR3 reads CASSLGGQGLAMGGYTF. The CDR3, as DNA: TGTGCCAGCAGCTTAGGAGGGCAGGGGCTAGCCATGGGTGGCTACACCTTC.

This clonotype came up a few times. The V gene is TRBV7-8, the J gene TRBJ1-2; TRBD1 matches 7 bases. The CDR3 has 15 amino acids. Germline trimming cut 0 bases from V and 4 bases from J; bases unmatched to any gene: 5. Germline V CDR1 and CDR2: SGHVS, FQNEAQ. CDR3 nucleotides: TGTGCCAGCAGCTTAGCCCGGGGACAGAGCTATGGCTACACCTTC. Protein product: CASSLARGQSYGYTF.

The chain couples TRBV5-1 to TRBJ1-2; 8 bases are a match to TRBD1. The CDR3 covers 14 residues. In germline, CDR1 is SGHRS, CDR2 YFSETQ. Germline trimming cut 4 bases from V and 4 bases from J; bases unmatched to any gene: 6. The CDR3 here is CASSAQGASYGYTF. The CDR3 region has the DNA TGCGCCAGCAGCGCCCAGGGGGCGTCCTATGGCTACACCTTC.

Points on this clonotype: Sequence at one end of the junction differs from germline and may be a read error. V usage is TRBV27 and J usage is TRBJ2-5; D possibly matches TRBD1 or TRBD2 (6 bases each). The length of the CDR3 is 14 residues. Germline CDR1 MNHEY, CDR2 SMNVEV (reference sequence). The CDR3 sequence is CSSSFLGGSETQYF. The CDR3 coding sequence is TGTTCCAGCAGTTTCCTGGGGGGCTCAGAGACCCAGTACTTC.

The chain joins TRBV5-1 to TRBJ2-7, with D possibly being TRBD1 (5 bases). The CDR3 length is 14 residues. Trimming shortened V by 1 base and J by 2 bases, and 10 bases separated the two germline ends. Germline V lookup: CDR1 SGHRS, CDR2 YFSETQ. CDR3 sequence: CASSLLDIAYEQYF. CDR3 nucleotides: TGCGCCAGCAGCTTGCTGGACATCGCCTACGAGCAGTACTTC.

This clonotype was observed a handful of times. The V and J genes are TRBV6-6 and TRBJ2-3; 7 bases align to TRBD2. Trimming cost V 5 bases and J 2 bases; bases outside gene matches: 7. The germline V gene has CDR1 MNHNY and CDR2 SVGAGI (reference sequence). The CDR3 runs to 15 residues. CDR3 sequence: CASSGSGRNTDTQYF. The CDR3 nucleotides are TGTGCCAGCAGTGGTAGCGGGCGAAACACAGATACGCAGTATTTT.

This clonotype has more than one count but fewer than ten. The rearrangement links TRBV28 to TRBJ1-3; D is possibly TRBD1 (5 bases). Trimming removed 5 bases from V and 9 bases from J, with 11 bases in between. The CDR3 has 12 amino acids. CDR1 MDHEN and CDR2 SYDVKM come from the germline V gene. The CDR3, as DNA: TGTGCCAGCAGTACCGACAGTCTCACCATATATTTT. Translation gives CASSTDSLTIYF.